This TCR beta chain is drawn from a study of CD8 T cells in Susac syndrome. Study observations and caveats: It was acknowledged by the study that relatively few individuals were included in its TCR sequencing and HLA analysis.

Sequencing of TCR beta was performed on blood CD8+ T cells and on blood CD4+ T cells. The authors negatively isolated CD8+ and CD4+ T cells and FACS-enriched TEMRA cells. Random-hexamer reverse transcription was applied to about 0.45 to 1 ug RNA. Coverage of TCR beta CDR3 amplification by immunoSEQ multiplex PCR extended to 54 Vbeta and 13 Jbeta. TCRdb fed the immunoSEQ multiplex PCR reads into MiXCR, producing one record per CDR3 protein. The table lists about 200,000 distinct CDR3 sequences, 90% to 95% of them singletons. CDR1 and CDR2 (germline): SEHNR, FQNEAQ (reference sequence). CDR3 size: 14 residues. V dropped 0 bases and J dropped 2 bases, with 6 bases sitting between them. About this clonotype: Its antigen is currently unknown.

The sample taken for sequencing was CD4+ T cells from PBMCs. The source of this sequence is a human donor in good health. V gene TRBV7-9 combines with J gene TRBJ2-3; D not resolved. This CDR3 is CASSLASYTDTQYF. CDR3 DNA sequence: TGTGCCAGCAGCTTAGCCTCATACACAGATACGCAGTATTTT.